This T cell receptor (beta chain) comes out of a study of tumor and adjacent non-tumor tissue in lung cancer. Study-wide background: Patients comprised about a dozen adenocarcinoma, 2 squamous cell carcinoma and 1 small cell lung cancer. The patients, around 9 men and about five women, were roughly 30 to 76 with stage I to III disease.

The library came from three nested PCR rounds adapted from ARM-PCR protocols. Via MiXCR, TCRdb re-called the multiplex PCR reads, giving one row per CDR3 protein. The sample shows 100,000 to 150,000 distinct CDR3 sequences, around three fifths of them seen only once. On this clonotype itself: The target antigen is unknown. This may be a read error, as it is one base from a much larger clone.

Study findings and constraints: Top 100 clones took a larger repertoire share in normal lung.

CDR3 length: 13 residues. Germline-derived CDR1 and CDR2 are SQVTM and ANQGSEA. No cell sorting was done before RNA was extracted from the tissue. The clonotype comes from a man aged 25 to 40 with non-small cell lung cancer. The sequenced material came from lung tumor tissue. This chain joins TRBV29-1 and TRBJ2-3, with 9 bases lining up with TRBD2. CDR3 amino acids: CSVAGTSTETQYF. CDR3 in DNA: TGCAGCGTCGCCGGGACTAGCACAGAAACGCAGTATTTT.